The next 24 T cell receptor beta chains were all read from a single sample in a study of early T cells in non-severe SARS-CoV-2 infection. TCRdb ran MiXCR on the 5' RACE reads and lists one entry per CDR3 protein. The sample has some 58,000 distinct CDR3 sequences; about 11% are singletons. The input for sequencing was whole blood, taken at baseline. All receptors derive from an adult who was a healthcare worker with PCR-confirmed SARS-CoV-2 infection or an uninfected control (not recorded which).

V gene TRBV6-1 combines with J gene TRBJ2-2, with 7 bases lining up with TRBD1. Per the germline V gene, CDR1 is MNHNS and CDR2 is SASEGT. CDR3 length: 13 amino acids. The trim removed 7 bases at V and 4 bases at J, leaving 3 bases unmatched. CDR3 bases: TGTGCCAGCACGGGACAGCCCACCGGGGAGCTGTTTTTT. Amino acid sequence: CASTGQPTGELFF.

The V gene is TRBV7-6, the J gene TRBJ2-5, with D unclear. Per the germline V gene, CDR1 is SGHVS and CDR2 is FNYEAQ. The length of the CDR3 is 13 residues. Trimming took 5 bases from V and 4 from J, leaving 11 bases between them. The CDR3 loop is CASSNPPAETQYF. In nucleotides, the CDR3 is TGTGCCAGCAGCAACCCCCCGGCAGAGACCCAGTACTTC.

This chain connects TRBV6-6 to TRBJ2-7; D gene unclear. The CDR3 length is 14 residues. Trimming left V 2 bases short and J 3 bases short, with 11 bases between. CDR1 and CDR2 (germline): MNHNY, SVGAGI (reference sequence). CDR3 in DNA: TGTGCCAGCAGTTACATACCCTCCCTCTACGAGCAGTACTTC. Its translation: CASSYIPSLYEQYF.

This rearrangement joins TRBV19 to TRBJ2-2; D remains unclear. Per the germline V gene, CDR1 is LNHDA and CDR2 is SQIVND (reference sequence). V was trimmed by 7 bases and J by 6 bases, leaving 15 bases between them. CDR3 length: 14 residues. The CDR3 DNA reads TGTGCCAGTAAGAAAAGGTTCGACGCCGGGGAGCTGTTTTTT. Its translation is CASKKRFDAGELFF.

The gene calls are TRBV5-1 and TRBJ2-3; D is unresolved. The V end was cut by 2 bases, the J end by 0 bases, with 10 bases between. Per the germline V gene, CDR1 is SGHRS and CDR2 is YFSETQ. The CDR3 runs to 15 residues. CDR3 sequence (DNA): TGCGCCAGCAGCTTTAACTCGGCTAGCACAGATACGCAGTATTTT. Its protein product is CASSFNSASTDTQYF. Using reference TRBV5-1 and TRBJ2-3 for the parts outside the CDR3, the full variable domain is KAGVTQTPRYLIKTRGQQVTLSCSPISGHRSVSWYQQTPGQGLQFLFEYFSETQRNKGNFPGRFSGRQFSNSRSEMNVSTLELGDSALYLCASSFNSASTDTQYFGPGTRLTVL.

This clonotype appeared many times. The rearrangement joins TRBV6-5 to TRBJ2-2; D may be TRBD1 (6 bases). The V end was cut by 6 bases, the J end by 5 bases, with 22 bases between. Germline CDR1 MNHEY, CDR2 SVGAGI. This CDR3 region has 17 residues. The CDR3 DNA follows: TGTGCCAGCAGCCCTAGGGGGATGGGTCTAGGTACCGGGGAGCTGTTTTTT. This sequence encodes CASSPRGMGLGTGELFF.

V and J are TRBV7-9 and TRBJ2-2, with 10 bases that match TRBD1. J gave up 3 bases and V 6 bases, and 7 bases lay outside the gene matches. The germline V gene encodes CDR1 SEHNR and CDR2 FQNEAQ (reference sequence). The CDR3 is made up of 16 amino acids. CDR3: CASSLGDRGDTGELFF. The CDR3 DNA sequence: TGTGCCAGCAGTCTAGGGGACAGGGGAGACACCGGGGAGCTGTTTTTT.

This clonotype has more than one count but fewer than ten. The chain joins TRBV12-3 or TRBV12-4 to TRBJ1-5; no clear D gene. This CDR3 is 14 amino acids long. The ends were cut back, 7 bases at V and 6 bases at J, with 16 bases in the middle. The CDR3 DNA sequence: TGTGCCAGCACCTTCGGTGGGCTGGGTCAGCCCCAGCATTTT. This encodes CASTFGGLGQPQHF.

This clonotype appeared a single time. The chain is built from TRBV12-3 or TRBV12-4 and TRBJ1-1, with TRBD1 as a possible D gene (5 bases). V was clipped by 8 bases and J by 1 base, with 14 bases between them. CDR3 length: 14 amino acids. As DNA, the CDR3 is TGTGCCAGCTCAATAAGGGGAAGGAACACTGAAGCTTTCTTT. Translation gives CASSIRGRNTEAFF.

This clonotype has ten or more counts. V and J are TRBV30 and TRBJ2-7; 7 positions match TRBD1. The germline gives CDR1 GTSNPN, CDR2 SVGIG (reference sequence). The CDR3 spans 13 residues. With V trimmed by 0 bases and J by 5 bases, 4 bases remained unmatched. CDR3 nucleotides: TGTGCCTGGAGTGTAGACAGGGACCACGAGCAGTACTTC. It encodes CAWSVDRDHEQYF.

Only a few counts were recorded for this clonotype. The J gene is TRBJ2-3, the V gene TRBV7-3, with no clear D. Germline lookup yields CDR1 SGHTA and CDR2 FQGTGA. Trimming shortened V by 0 bases and J by 1 base, and 2 bases separated the two germline ends. This CDR3 is 13 amino acids long. The DNA of the CDR3 is TGTGCCAGCAGCTTAACCGGCACAGATACGCAGTATTTT. Amino acid sequence: CASSLTGTDTQYF.

This clonotype was seen more than once but under ten times. This rearrangement joins TRBV14 to TRBJ2-3; no clear D gene. V lost 1 base, J lost 1 base, and 9 bases lay in between. CDR1 and CDR2 (germline): SGHDN, FVKESK. CDR3 length: 15 amino acids. The CDR3 region is CASSQVLRGTDTQYF. The CDR3, as DNA: TGTGCCAGCAGCCAAGTATTGCGCGGCACAGATACGCAGTATTTT. Filled out from reference TRBV14 and TRBJ2-3, the complete variable domain reads EAGVTQFPSHSVIEKGQTVTLRCDPISGHDNLYWYRRVMGKEIKFLLHFVKESKQDESGMPNNRFLAERTGGTYSTLKVQPAELEDSGVYFCASSQVLRGTDTQYFGPGTRLTVL.

At least ten counts were recorded for this clonotype. The V gene is TRBV20-1, the J gene TRBJ2-5, with D maybe TRBD2 (5 bases). This CDR3 is built from 14 residues. Trimming left V 6 bases short and J 4 bases short, with 18 bases between. Germline-derived CDR1 and CDR2 are DFQATT and SNEGSKA (reference sequence). The CDR3 DNA reads TGCAGTGCAAACGCCGGGTCGGCGGGAGAGACCCAGTACTTC. Its protein is CSANAGSAGETQYF.

This clonotype was counted ten times or more. The rearrangement links TRBV11-2 to TRBJ2-7; D remains ambiguous. The V gene lost 3 bases and the J gene lost 6 bases, with 15 bases spanning the gap. The germline V gene has CDR1 SGHAT and CDR2 FQNNGV. The CDR3 runs to 14 residues. The CDR3 DNA reads as TGTGCCAGCAGCTTTTTCCACAGACTTTTCGAGCAGTACTTC. It is translated as CASSFFHRLFEQYF.

This clonotype was observed many times. This CDR3 is CASSSNGAPGGYTF. The CDR3 nucleotides are TGTGCCAGCAGCAGCAACGGGGCGCCTGGCGGCTACACCTTC. The gene calls are TRBV9 and TRBJ1-2, with TRBD1 as a possible D gene (5 bases). Trimming pared 4 bases from V and 8 bases from J, leaving 18 bases between. There are 14 residues in the CDR3. From germline, CDR1 is SGDLS and CDR2 YYNGEE.

V usage is TRBV20-1 and J usage is TRBJ2-3, with no clear D. The CDR3 runs 11 residues. Germline assignment: CDR1 DFQATT and CDR2 SNEGSKA (reference sequence). V was clipped by 2 bases and J by 5 bases, with 5 bases between them. CDR3 sequence reads: CSARWGDTQYF. Written as DNA, the CDR3 is TGCAGTGCTAGATGGGGAGATACGCAGTATTTT.

This clonotype appeared a few times. This rearrangement joins TRBV20-1 to TRBJ1-2; a weak D match, TRBD1 (6 bases). The V end lost 5 bases, the J end lost 0 bases, and 10 bases lay between the germline ends. This CDR3 spans 13 amino acids. Germline-derived CDR1 and CDR2 are DFQATT and SNEGSKA (reference sequence). CDR3 amino acids: CSAGDIANYGYTF. CDR3 coding DNA: TGCAGTGCTGGGGACATAGCTAACTATGGCTACACCTTC.

This clonotype was seen more than once but under ten times. The V and J genes are TRBV25-1 and TRBJ2-6; D possibly corresponds to TRBD1 (6 bases). V lost 8 bases, J lost 1 base, and 12 bases lay in between. The CDR3 sequence is 15 residues long. CDR1 is MGHDK and CDR2 is SYGVNS in the germline V gene. The CDR3 region has the DNA TGTGCCAGCCGAAAGGACAGTTCTGGGGCCAACGTCCTGACTTTC. Residues: CASRKDSSGANVLTF.

This clonotype showed up just a few times. The chain links TRBV5-1 to TRBJ2-1, with D perhaps TRBD2 (5 bases). Germline-derived CDR1 and CDR2 are SGHRS and YFSETQ. The CDR3 covers 13 residues. The germline V and J ends were trimmed by 4 bases and 3 bases, with 8 bases remaining between them. The CDR3 DNA sequence: TGCGCCAGCAGCCCGGACTTCTACAATGAGCAGTTCTTC. Translating it yields CASSPDFYNEQFF.

In its sample, this clonotype was seen a few times. The gene calls are TRBV5-4 and TRBJ2-3; no firm D call. Trimming removed 3 bases at V and 9 bases at J, with 17 bases between. The CDR3 consists of 14 residues. The germline V gene has CDR1 SGHNT and CDR2 YYREEE (reference sequence). For the CDR3, the DNA is TGTGCCAGCAGCTCTGTGGGCCCGACTGGGACGCAGTATTTT. This codes for CASSSVGPTGTQYF. Combining the CDR3 with reference TRBV5-4 and TRBJ2-3 gives the whole variable domain ETGVTQSPTHLIKTRGQQVTLRCSSQSGHNTVSWYQQALGQGPQFIFQYYREEENGRGNFPPRFSGLQFPNYSSELNVNALELDDSALYLCASSSVGPTGTQYFGPGTRLTVL.

The chain combines TRBV12-3 or TRBV12-4 with TRBJ2-1; 9 nucleotides line up with TRBD2. Trimming removed 3 bases from V and 5 bases from J; junction bases left unmatched: 14. The CDR3 extends over 18 amino acids. The CDR3 protein is CASSFFAGGRKVHNEQFF. The CDR3 DNA reads as TGTGCCAGCAGTTTTTTTGCGGGGGGGCGAAAAGTCCACAATGAGCAGTTCTTC.

The chain has TRBV11-2 and TRBJ2-7; possible D gene TRBD1, 6 bases. Germline CDR1 is SGHAT and CDR2 is FQNNGV. CDR3 size: 14 residues. V lost 4 bases and J lost 5, with 15 bases in between. This chain's CDR3 is CASSSTGTSHEQYF. For the CDR3, the DNA is TGTGCCAGCAGCTCGACCGGGACAAGCCACGAGCAGTACTTC.

This clonotype was seen a handful of times. This chain uses TRBV29-1 with TRBJ2-1, with D possibly being TRBD2 (5 bases). Trimming removed 3 bases from V and 0 bases from J, with 9 bases in between. The germline V gene encodes CDR1 SQVTM and CDR2 ANQGSEA. This CDR3 contains 14 residues. CDR3 residues: CSVEVGSSYNEQFF. The CDR3 DNA is TGCAGCGTTGAGGTGGGGAGCTCCTACAATGAGCAGTTCTTC.

This clonotype was seen ten or more times. One end of the junction is discordant with germline, which a read error may explain. This sequence joins TRBV7-8 and TRBJ2-3; TRBD2 matches 10 bases. This CDR3 is built from 13 residues. Per germline, CDR1 SGHVS and CDR2 FQNEAQ. CDR3: CASSLAGADTQYF. The CDR3 DNA reads as TGTGCCAGCAGCCTAGCGGGGGCAGATACGCAGTATTTT.